Below are 11 T cell receptor beta chains sequenced from a single sample in a study of blood T cell repertoires in COVID-19. Some clones are missing from TCRdb's copy, which holds only in-frame ones; the method was immunoSEQ multiplex PCR. This sample has around 320,000 clones, with nearly 90% found just once. The sample consisted of PBMCs or T cells enriched from blood (not recorded which). The receptor source for this set is a woman in her forties or fifties who had been exposed to COVID-19.

This chain uses TRBV21-1 with TRBJ2-1; the D call of TRBD2 is as the table states it, not checked on the DNA. TRBV21-1 is marked as a pseudogene. This CDR3 comprises 17 residues. CDR3 loop: CASSKVAAGDTHNEQFF. The CDR3 DNA reads TGTGCCAGCAGCAAAGTGGCAGCGGGGGACACCCACAATGAGCAGTTCTTC.

V usage is TRBV30 and J usage is TRBJ1-5; 7 bases are shared with TRBD1. This CDR3 comprises 13 residues. With 4 bases clipped from V and 7 bases from J, the junction kept 7 bases outside the gene matches. The V gene's germline CDR1 is GTSNPN and CDR2 SVGIG (reference sequence). This CDR3 is CAWTGQAQQPQHF. Written as DNA, the CDR3 is TGTGCCTGGACCGGACAGGCGCAGCAGCCCCAGCATTTT.

The chain has TRBV5-1 and TRBJ1-1, with 8 bases matching TRBD1. V trimming: 4 bases; J trimming: 1 base; junction bases outside the gene matches: 6. Per germline, CDR1 SGHRS and CDR2 YFSETQ. This CDR3 is built from 15 residues. CDR3 DNA sequence: TGCGCCAGCAGCGACCAGGGGGCAGGGAACACTGAAGCTTTCTTT. It translates to CASSDQGAGNTEAFF. Variable domain in full (rest from reference TRBV5-1 and TRBJ1-1): KAGVTQTPRYLIKTRGQQVTLSCSPISGHRSVSWYQQTPGQGLQFLFEYFSETQRNKGNFPGRFSGRQFSNSRSEMNVSTLELGDSALYLCASSDQGAGNTEAFFGQGTRLTVV.

The J gene is TRBJ2-3, the V gene TRBV6-5; 8 positions match TRBD1. Per the germline V gene, CDR1 is MNHEY and CDR2 is SVGAGI. The CDR3 has 15 residues. The junction had 10 bases not matched to a gene; V was cut back by 6 bases and J by 5 bases. The chain's CDR3 is CASSLGTGLGDTQYF. The CDR3, as DNA: TGTGCCAGCAGCCTAGGGACAGGTCTGGGAGATACGCAGTATTTT.

V gene TRBV4-2 combines with J gene TRBJ2-1; the match to TRBD2 covers 9 bases. The CDR3 loop spans 15 amino acids. Germline loops: CDR1 LGHNA, CDR2 YNFKEQ. Unmatched junction bases numbered 7, after V lost 0 bases and J lost 10 bases. The CDR3 DNA is TGTGCCAGCAGCCAAGAAGCGGGGGGTAGCCGGGAGCAGTTCTTC. Translating it yields CASSQEAGGSREQFF.

This sequence joins TRBV11-2 and TRBJ2-7, with 7 bases identical to TRBD2. Unmatched junction bases numbered 2, after V lost 4 bases and J lost 5 bases. The CDR3 has 12 residues. The V gene's germline CDR1 is SGHAT and CDR2 FQNNGV. The CDR3 DNA follows: TGTGCCAGCAGCTCCGCGGGGGACGAGCAGTACTTC. Its protein is CASSSAGDEQYF.

This clone has a single count. The chain recombines TRBV28 with TRBJ2-1; 9 nucleotides align to TRBD2. The CDR3 has 16 amino acids. Trimming at V came to 5 bases and at J to 0 bases, leaving 5 bases not matched to a gene. Germline V lookup: CDR1 MDHEN, CDR2 SYDVKM. This CDR3 reads CASSPLRGGSYNEQFF. In nucleotides, the CDR3 is TGTGCCAGCAGTCCCTTGCGGGGGGGCTCCTACAATGAGCAGTTCTTC. Full variable domain (remainder filled in from reference TRBV28 and TRBJ2-1): DVKVTQSSRYLVKRTGEKVFLECVQDMDHENMFWYRQDPGLGLRLIYFSYDVKMKEKGDIPEGYSVSREKKERFSLILESASTNQTSMYLCASSPLRGGSYNEQFFGPGTRLTVL.

This clone was detected only a few times. V gene TRBV3-1 (or the pseudogene TRBV3-2) combines with J gene TRBJ1-1; no reliable D call. The V gene's germline CDR1 is LGHDT and CDR2 YNNKEL (reference sequence). The V gene lost 2 bases and the J gene lost 3 bases, with 10 bases spanning the gap. The CDR3 totals 14 residues. This CDR3 reads CASSQFRGDTEAFF. CDR3 DNA: TGTGCCAGCAGCCAATTCCGGGGAGACACTGAAGCTTTCTTT.

The chain links TRBV6-5 to TRBJ1-1; no clear D. Germline V CDR1 and CDR2: MNHEY, SVGAGI. Trimming pared 6 bases from V and 0 bases from J, leaving 8 bases between. The CDR3 spans 13 residues. DNA for the CDR3: TGTGCCAGCAGAAGCGACTTGAACACTGAAGCTTTCTTT. This sequence encodes CASRSDLNTEAFF.

CDR3 residues: CASSYSTSARDEKLFF. CDR3 in DNA: TGCGCCAGCAGCTACTCGACATCAGCGAGGGATGAAAAACTGTTTTTT. The rearrangement links TRBV5-1 to TRBJ1-4; D is undetermined. This CDR3 is 16 amino acids long. V was cut by 3 bases and J by 6 bases, with 18 bases left in between. Germline loops: CDR1 SGHRS, CDR2 YFSETQ. Full variable domain (rest looked up from reference TRBV5-1 and TRBJ1-4): KAGVTQTPRYLIKTRGQQVTLSCSPISGHRSVSWYQQTPGQGLQFLFEYFSETQRNKGNFPGRFSGRQFSNSRSEMNVSTLELGDSALYLCASSYSTSARDEKLFFGSGTQLSVL.

J is TRBJ2-7 and V is TRBV18, with TRBD1 matching over 8 bases. CDR3 length equals 14 residues. After removal of 6 bases from V and 2 bases from J, the junction contained 6 bases not matched to a gene. Germline V gene lookup returns CDR1 KGHSH and CDR2 LQKENI. The CDR3 DNA follows: TGTGCCAGCTCCCCCGGACAGGGTACCTACGAGCAGTACTTC. This sequence encodes CASSPGQGTYEQYF.